This TCR beta chain is from a study of shared clonotypes between healthy human individuals. This CDR3 is built from 13 residues. The germline CDR1 and CDR2 sequences are SGHAT and FQNNGV. V lost 5 bases to trimming and J lost 7 bases, with 11 bases between them. The protocol was immunoSEQ multiplex PCR, while the TCRdb copy is restricted to in-frame clones and leaves out a portion. The sample consists of roughly 510,000 clones, about three quarters of them appearing once. Sequencing was done on a sample of PBMCs. The sequence came from a woman aged 40 to 50 in good health. Some clones in this sample may be carry-over from other donors' samples. V usage is TRBV11-2 and J usage is TRBJ1-4; TRBD1 is a possible D gene (5 bases). The CDR3 DNA sequence: TGTGCCAGCAGCGGCGGGACCCTTGAAAAACTGTTTTTT. Amino acids: CASSGGTLEKLFF.